This is a list of T cell receptor beta chains from one sample in a study of T cell repertoires in cytomegalovirus infection. TCRdb reprocessed the reads via MiXCR and lists one record per CDR3 protein. The sample consists of around 180,000 distinct CDR3 sequences, about 20% of them appearing once. Sample: PBMCs. These receptors were obtained from a human donor in good health (CMV status not recorded). Some clones in this sample may be carry-over from other donors' samples. Each CDR3 is given with its conserved first and last residue. D genes are given only for firm matches. Clone size appears in some rows only: once, few, many, or a class for an expanded clone.

TRBV11-2	TRBJ2-3	many	TRBD2	TGTGCCAGCAGCTTAGATCTAGCGGGAGGGCCGAGGTCAACAGATACGCAGTATTTT	CASSLDLAGGPRSTDTQYF
TRBV11-2	TRBJ2-3	few	.	TGTGCCAGCAATAAGTCCCCAGATACGCAGTATTTT	CASNKSPDTQYF
TRBV5-6	TRBJ1-2	few	.	TGTGCCAGCAGATTGAGGGGAGACTATGGCTACACCTTC	CASRLRGDYGYTF
TRBV2	TRBJ2-1	.	.	TGTGCCAGCAGTGACTACAATGAGCAGTTCTTC	CASSDYNEQFF
TRBV3-1	TRBJ2-3	.	.	TGTGCCAGCAGCCTTTCCCTGGGGGGGGCTACAGATACGCAGTATTTT	CASSLSLGGATDTQYF
TRBV12-3/TRBV12-4	TRBJ1-2	.	.	TGTGCCAGCACCTCCCTCACAGGGTTCGGCTACACCTTC	CASTSLTGFGYTF
TRBV28	TRBJ1-6	few	.	TGTGCCAGTTTCGGACCGAGGATGATAGGGTCACCCCTCCACTTT	CASFGPRMIGSPLHF
TRBV29-1	TRBJ1-1	.	.	TGCAGCGTTGGGGGACAACCTGAAGCTTTCTTT	CSVGGQPEAFF
TRBV5-5	TRBJ2-5	few	.	TGTGCCAGCAGCCCGGGAGCTTTGAGGGAGACCCAGTACTTC	CASSPGALRETQYF
TRBV6-6	TRBJ2-3	few	TRBD2	TGTGCCGGCGGACTAGCGGGGACAGATACGCAGTATTTT	CAGGLAGTDTQYF
TRBV19	TRBJ1-4	.	.	TGTGCCAGTAGTCCCCGGCCGGGGGGGAGTGAAAAACTGTTTTTT	CASSPRPGGSEKLFF
TRBV24-1	TRBJ2-1	few	.	TGTGCCACCAGTGCTCCGACAACGGACAGTAGGCAGTTCTTC	CATSAPTTDSRQFF
TRBV6-5	TRBJ1-6	.	.	TGTGCCAGCACTGTCGGACCTTTAGGTTCACCCCTCCACTTT	CASTVGPLGSPLHF
TRBV11-2	TRBJ1-1	few	.	TGTGCCAGCAGCTTACGGGTAAACGTAGGGAACACTGAAGCTTTCTTT	CASSLRVNVGNTEAFF
TRBV20-1	TRBJ2-1	.	.	TGCAGTGCGAGTTGGGACTCCTACAATGAGCAGTTCTTC	CSASWDSYNEQFF
TRBV2	TRBJ2-2	few	TRBD2	TGTGCCAGTTTGATAAGCGGGAGGACCGGGGAGCTGTTTTTT	CASLISGRTGELFF
TRBV6-5	TRBJ2-3	few	TRBD1	TGTGCCAGCAGTTACGAAGGGGGCAGGCAGTATTTT	CASSYEGGRQYF
TRBV19	TRBJ2-4	.	.	TGTGCCAGTTGCGAAGTGGGTTTAGCCAAAAACATTCAGTACTTC	CASCEVGLAKNIQYF
TRBV28	TRBJ2-1	many	TRBD2	TGTGCCAGCAGCTCGCCGGGACTAGCGGGAGCGGGCAATGAGCAGTTCTTC	CASSSPGLAGAGNEQFF
TRBV19	TRBJ1-2	.	.	TGTGCCACCTCACCCGGGGGGGGGATGAACTATGGCTACACCTTC	CATSPGGGMNYGYTF
TRBV2	TRBJ1-1	.	TRBD1	TGTGCCAGCAGCCCCGGGACAGGGAGGGAATACACTGAAGCTTTCTTT	CASSPGTGREYTEAFF
TRBV29-1	TRBJ2-2	.	.	TGCAGCGTTGACCAGATGAACACCGGGGAGCTGTTTTTT	CSVDQMNTGELFF
TRBV7-9	TRBJ2-7	many	TRBD1	TGTGCCAGCAGCTTACCAGGGGGCCGGTACGAGCAGTACTTC	CASSLPGGRYEQYF
TRBV12-3/TRBV12-4	TRBJ2-5	.	.	TGTGCCAGCAGCCCCGGGGTAGCTGGGGGGACCCAGTACTTC	CASSPGVAGGTQYF
TRBV5-1	TRBJ2-1	few	.	TGCGCCAGCAGCTTGGAACTAACCACCTACAATGAGCAGTTCTTC	CASSLELTTYNEQFF